These T cell receptor beta chains were read from a single sample in a study of graft-versus-host responses after intestinal transplantation. The table came from immunoSEQ multiplex PCR; TCRdb's copy has only in-frame clones and leaves some out. The sample includes about 97,000 clones, over 75% of them seen just once. The sequencing here drew on PBMCs, taken 450 to 480 days after intestinal transplant. The receptors come from a human patient who received an intestinal transplant, so some T cells may come from the graft donor. Each CDR3 is given with its conserved first and last residue. A D gene is named only where the DNA matches it firmly. Size is stated for part of the rows, as once, few or many counts, or as a class when the clone is expanded.

v_call	d_call	clone_size	j_call	cdr3_nt	cdr3_aa
TRBV11-2	NA	NA	TRBJ1-5	TGTGCCAGCAGCTTAGCGGGGGCCGGGCAGCCCCAGCATTTT	CASSLAGAGQPQHF
TRBV29-1	NA	once	TRBJ2-5	TGCAGCGCTAGAGGGGGGGAGACCCAGTACTTC	CSARGGETQYF
TRBV11-3	TRBD2	NA	TRBJ2-3	TGTGCCAGCAGCTTCGAACTAGCGGGGACGCAGTATTTT	CASSFELAGTQYF
TRBV15	NA	NA	TRBJ1-5	TGTGCCACCAGCAGAGATCAAAATCAGCCCCAGCATTTT	CATSRDQNQPQHF
TRBV10-1	NA	NA	TRBJ2-1	TGCGCCAGCAGTGAGTCGGGTAGACCTAATGAGCAGTTCTTC	CASSESGRPNEQFF
TRBV5-1	NA	NA	TRBJ2-2	TGCGCCAGCAGCTCTCGGGGAGATACGAACACCGGGGAGCCGTTTTTT	CASSSRGDTNTGEPFF
TRBV10-2	NA	NA	TRBJ1-2	TGCGCCAGCCGATCCGAAATGAGGGTGCACTATGGCTACACCTTC	CASRSEMRVHYGYTF
TRBV18	NA	NA	TRBJ1-6	TGTGCCAGCTCCTGGGGGCAGGGGACGGATAATTCACCCCTCCACTTT	CASSWGQGTDNSPLHF
TRBV19	TRBD1	NA	TRBJ1-5	TGTGCCAGTAGTACGCGGACAGGCTCAAATCAGCCCCAGCATTTT	CASSTRTGSNQPQHF
TRBV11-2	NA	NA	TRBJ2-1	TGTGCCAGCAGCCCCCTAACCGCTTACAATGAGCAGTTCTTC	CASSPLTAYNEQFF
TRBV9	TRBD2	NA	TRBJ2-5	TGTGCCAGCAGCGTAGAGGGACTAGCGGGGGGTTACCAAGAGACCCAGTACTTC	CASSVEGLAGGYQETQYF
TRBV7-7	TRBD2	NA	TRBJ2-1	TGTGCTAGCGGCCCAAGACTAGCGGGGGTGGCGTACAATGAGCAGTTCTTC	CASGPRLAGVAYNEQFF
TRBV7-2	TRBD1	NA	TRBJ1-1	TGTGCCAGCAGCCCCAGGGGGCCGTACACTGAAGCTTTCTTT	CASSPRGPYTEAFF
TRBV19	NA	NA	TRBJ1-1	TGTGCCAGTAGTATTGTCTCGACAGGCTCCAGGGAAGCTTTCTTT	CASSIVSTGSREAFF
TRBV5-1	NA	NA	TRBJ2-7	TGCGCCAGCAGCTTGGCTAGGTCCTACGAGCAGTACTTC	CASSLARSYEQYF
TRBV6-4	TRBD2	once	TRBJ2-3	TGTGCCAGCTCTAGCGAGGCGGGGGGGCCGGATACGCAGTATTTT	CASSSEAGGPDTQYF
TRBV7-9	NA	NA	TRBJ2-5	TGTGCCAGCAGCACTCGAGGCGGCGAGACCCAGTACTTC	CASSTRGGETQYF
TRBV6-5	NA	NA	TRBJ2-1	TGTGCCAGCAGAGCACTAGCTCAGGTCAATGAGCAGTTCTTC	CASRALAQVNEQFF
TRBV19	NA	NA	TRBJ2-3	TGTGCCAGTAGTATCCGGGGTAGCACAGATACGCAGTATTTT	CASSIRGSTDTQYF
TRBV18	NA	NA	TRBJ1-6	TGTGCCAGCTCACCAAGAACTTCAGGGAGAGGTAATTCACCCCTCCACTTT	CASSPRTSGRGNSPLHF
TRBV4-1	TRBD2	few	TRBJ2-2	TGCGCCAGCAGCCAAGGGGGGGGTTACACCGGGGAGCTGTTTTTT	CASSQGGGYTGELFF
TRBV11-1	TRBD1	NA	TRBJ2-2	TGTGCCAGCTCCCCCCAGGGGGCCGGGGAGCTGTTTTTT	CASSPQGAGELFF
TRBV5-8	NA	NA	TRBJ1-5	TGTGCCAGCAGCCCATTCCAGGCGTCTTATCAGCCCCAGCATTTT	CASSPFQASYQPQHF
TRBV7-9	NA	NA	TRBJ2-7	TGTGCCAGCAGCTTAGAGGAAACCTACGAGCAGTACTTC	CASSLEETYEQYF
TRBV7-2	NA	NA	TRBJ1-4	TGTGCCAGCACCACCTACCTCGGGGAAAAACTGTTTTTT	CASTTYLGEKLFF
TRBV13	TRBD1	NA	TRBJ2-1	TGTGCCAGCAGCTCCCGGGACAGCTACAATGAGCAGTTCTTC	CASSSRDSYNEQFF
TRBV5-1	TRBD1	NA	TRBJ2-5	TGCGCCAGCAGCTTGGTTCCCTCGGACAGGGCAGAGACCCAGTACTTC	CASSLVPSDRAETQYF
TRBV6-5	NA	NA	TRBJ1-4	TGTGCCAGCAGTTACTCGGGTGAAAAACTGTTTTTT	CASSYSGEKLFF
TRBV28	NA	NA	TRBJ1-1	TGTGCCAGCGGCCCATACAGCGCGAACACTGAAGCTTTCTTT	CASGPYSANTEAFF
TRBV4-1	TRBD2	once	TRBJ2-5	TGCGCCAGCAGCCCCGGGGGGAACCAAGAGACCCAGTACTTC	CASSPGGNQETQYF
TRBV5-1	NA	NA	TRBJ2-3	TGCGCCAGCAGCTTGGCCTTTGCCTTAAAAGGAGATGGGCAGTATTTT	CASSLAFALKGDGQYF
TRBV11-2	NA	NA	TRBJ1-6	TGTGCCAGCAGCTTAACTCTCTATAATTCACCCCTCCACTTT	CASSLTLYNSPLHF